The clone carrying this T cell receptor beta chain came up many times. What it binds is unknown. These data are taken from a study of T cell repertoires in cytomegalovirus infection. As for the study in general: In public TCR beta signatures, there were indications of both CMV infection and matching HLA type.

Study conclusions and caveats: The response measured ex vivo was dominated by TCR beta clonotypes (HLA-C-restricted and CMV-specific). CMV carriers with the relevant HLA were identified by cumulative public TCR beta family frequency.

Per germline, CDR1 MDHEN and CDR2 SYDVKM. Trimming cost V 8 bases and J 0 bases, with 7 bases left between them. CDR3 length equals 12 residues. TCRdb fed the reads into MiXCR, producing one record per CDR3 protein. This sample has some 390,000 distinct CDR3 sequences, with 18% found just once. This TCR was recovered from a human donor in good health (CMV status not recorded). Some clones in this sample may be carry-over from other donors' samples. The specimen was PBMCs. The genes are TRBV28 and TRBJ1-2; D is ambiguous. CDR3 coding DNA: TGTGCCAGCTGCAGAGCTAACTATGGCTACACCTTC. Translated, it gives CASCRANYGYTF.